This TCR beta chain stems from a study of T cell clonotyping in hematopoietic cell transplantation. General study points: Cells were unsorted, so CD4 and CD8 contributions were not separated. Higher Inverse Simpson Index values in graft donor and pretransplant recipient predicted broader posttransplant TCR diversity. At the given depth, recipient repertoires were over 97% de novo clonotypes.

A note on this clone: Its target is unknown.

The data were produced by immunoSEQ multiplex PCR, yet TCRdb's version contains in-frame clones alone and is incomplete. The sample carries some 40,000 clones, 90% to 95% recorded once. V was cut by 0 bases and J by 2 bases, with 8 bases left in between. The germline gives CDR1 SGHRS, CDR2 YFSETQ. The CDR3 has 15 amino acids. The chain joins TRBV5-1 to TRBJ2-2; D is undetermined. The clonotype was recovered from a woman between 45 and 60 years old in good health. Some clones in this sample may be carry-over from other donors' samples. Sequenced input: peripheral blood mononuclear cells. The CDR3 DNA sequence: TGCGCCAGCAGCTTGGGAAACATTAACACCGGGGAGCTGTTTTTT. Encoded protein: CASSLGNINTGELFF. The variable domain in full, with the rest retrieved from reference TRBV5-1 and TRBJ2-2, is KAGVTQTPRYLIKTRGQQVTLSCSPISGHRSVSWYQQTPGQGLQFLFEYFSETQRNKGNFPGRFSGRQFSNSRSEMNVSTLELGDSALYLCASSLGNINTGELFFGEGSRLTVL.